These 9 T cell receptor beta chains came from one sample sequenced in a study of shared clonotypes between healthy human individuals. The method was immunoSEQ multiplex PCR; TCRdb's version includes in-frame clones alone and lacks a portion of them. The table records roughly 500,000 clones, 78% of them present only once. Sequences were obtained from PBMCs. Receptors originate from a woman between 40 and 50 years old in good health. Some clones in this sample may be carry-over from other donors' samples.

This chain connects TRBV7-3 to TRBJ2-5; D perhaps matches TRBD2 (5 bases). V lost 5 bases and J lost 5, with 15 bases in between. The CDR3 is 14 amino acids. Germline V gene lookup returns CDR1 SGHTA and CDR2 FQGTGA. This chain's CDR3 is CASSPSGGEETQYF. The CDR3 DNA reads as TGTGCCAGCAGCCCCAGCGGTGGGGAGGAGACCCAGTACTTC.

The chain carries TRBV7-2 and TRBJ1-2, with D unresolved. The V end lost 2 bases, the J end lost 4 bases, and 11 bases lay between the germline ends. Germline lookup yields CDR1 SGHTA and CDR2 FQGNSA. There are 14 residues in the CDR3. In DNA form, the CDR3 reads TGTGCCAGCAGCTTATCATCAGATATCTATGGCTACACCTTC. This encodes CASSLSSDIYGYTF.

Details on this clone: Only one base separates this from a far larger clonotype, so it likely reflects a read error. The chain has TRBV30 and TRBJ2-5; D might be TRBD1 (5 bases). The CDR3 has 14 residues. Per the germline V gene, CDR1 is GTSNPN and CDR2 is SVGIG (reference sequence). CDR3 coding DNA: TGTACCTGGAGCCGACAGATCTACCAAGAGACCCAGTACTTC. This sequence encodes CTWSRQIYQETQYF. The complete variable domain, with remaining parts taken from reference TRBV30 and TRBJ2-5, reads SQTIHQWPATLVQPVGSPLSLECTVEGTSNPNLYWYRQAAGRGLQLLFYSVGIGQISSEVPQNLSASRPQDRQFILSSKKLLLSDSGFYLCTWSRQIYQETQYFGPGTRLLVL.

This clone was detected a few times. The rearrangement joins TRBV27 to TRBJ1-5; 7 positions match TRBD1. Trimming removed 1 base from V and 4 bases from J; junction bases left unmatched: 4. CDR1 is MNHEY and CDR2 is SMNVEV in the germline V gene (reference sequence). There are 15 residues in the CDR3. In DNA, the CDR3 is TGTGCCAGCAGTTTATATACAGGGGAAAATCAGCCCCAGCATTTT. Translation gives CASSLYTGENQPQHF.

The V and J genes are TRBV28 and TRBJ2-1, with a possible D match to TRBD2 (5 bases). The germline gives CDR1 MDHEN, CDR2 SYDVKM. V was clipped by 3 bases and J by 1 base, with 13 bases between them. There are 16 residues in the CDR3. CDR3 sequence (DNA): TGTGCCAGCAGTTTGAGAGGGAGTAGGTCCTACAATGAGCAGTTCTTC. Translated, it gives CASSLRGSRSYNEQFF.

The chain links TRBV2 to TRBJ2-7; D possibly corresponds to TRBD1 (5 bases). CDR1 SNHLY and CDR2 FYNNEI come from the germline V gene. Between the trimmed V and J ends, which lost 5 bases and 9 bases, there was a span of 17 bases. This CDR3 region has 13 residues. CDR3 amino acids: CASSTDSVLGQYF. CDR3 nucleotide sequence: TGTGCCAGCAGTACCGACAGCGTTCTTGGGCAGTACTTC.

V and J are TRBV15 and TRBJ2-2; D is possibly TRBD1 or TRBD2 (6 bases each). Germline V gene data show CDR1 as LNHNV and CDR2 as YYDKDF (reference sequence). The V gene lost 0 bases and the J gene lost 7 bases, with 18 bases spanning the gap. The CDR3 spans 17 residues. The CDR3 nucleotides are TGTGCCACCAGCAGAGAGGGGGGAGGACAGCCCGGCGGGGAGCTGTTTTTT. Its translation is CATSREGGGQPGGELFF. Looking up the rest from reference TRBV15 and TRBJ2-2 gives the full variable domain: DAMVIQNPRYQVTQFGKPVTLSCSQTLNHNVMYWYQQKSSQAPKLLFHYYDKDFNNEADTPDNFQSRRPNTSFCFLDIRSPGLGDTAMYLCATSREGGGQPGGELFFGEGSRLTVL.

The rearrangement links TRBV7-6 to TRBJ2-3; 10 bases are shared with TRBD1. CDR3 size: 14 residues. The J segment lost 8 bases and the V segment lost 2 bases, leaving 4 bases of the junction unmatched. In germline, CDR1 is SGHVS, CDR2 FNYEAQ. The DNA of the CDR3 is TGTGCCAGCAGCTTATCGGGACAGGGGCTTACGCAGTATTTT. It translates to CASSLSGQGLTQYF. Complete variable domain (other parts from reference TRBV7-6 and TRBJ2-3): GAGVSQSPRYKVTKRGQDVALRCDPISGHVSLYWYRQALGQGPEFLTYFNYEAQQDKSGLPNDRFSAERPEGSISTLTIQRTEQRDSAMYRCASSLSGQGLTQYFGPGTRLTVL.

This clone was found many times. This rearrangement joins TRBV30 to TRBJ1-5; TRBD1 is a possible D gene (5 bases). CDR1 is GTSNPN and CDR2 is SVGIG in the germline V gene (reference sequence). The CDR3 has 13 residues. V was pared by 4 bases and J by 3 bases, with 10 bases between. The CDR3 DNA is TGTGCCTGGACCCGGGACCTCAATCAGCCCCAGCATTTT. Its protein product is CAWTRDLNQPQHF.